Here is one TCR beta chain with its context. Its antigen is unidentified. Sorted-subset replicate PCR reactions were performed with approximately 180 ng DNA, corresponding to about 30,000 T cell genomes. The data were produced by immunoSEQ multiplex PCR, yet TCRdb's version contains in-frame clones alone and is incomplete. The sample shows about 820,000 clones, around 92% of them seen only once. This entry comes from a study of shared clonotypes between healthy human individuals. Study background: Used for every donor were three CD4 naive, three CD4 memory, two CD8 naive and one CD8 memory plate. Study findings and constraints: Despite large depth, rarefaction showed incomplete sorted-subset sequencing.

Selected positively for CCR7 and CD45RO-negative, naive CD8 cells excluded terminally differentiated effector memory CD45RA+ cells. There were no recent acute infections or vaccinations among the donors, who were healthy HIV-negative adults. Germline V gene lookup returns CDR1 SGHNT and CDR2 YYREEE (reference sequence). The CDR3 is 15 residues long. After removal of 2 bases from V and 3 bases from J, the junction contained 5 bases not matched to a gene. The sequence was obtained from a man aged 25-40 years in good health. The sequencing sample was made of naive CD8+ T cells sorted from blood. This rearrangement joins TRBV5-4 to TRBJ2-1; 7 bases map to TRBD1. CDR3 region: CASSFRSGGYNEQFF. As DNA, the CDR3 is TGTGCCAGCAGCTTTAGGTCAGGGGGCTACAATGAGCAGTTCTTC.